This entry is about one TCR beta chain. Antigen unknown. The sample originates from a study of T cells after posttransplantation cyclophosphamide. Controls had myeloablative marrow grafts with methotrexate and calcineurin inhibitor, sampled at 1 year. Trimming took off 5 bases at V and 7 bases at J, with 14 bases between the two ends. The CDR3 has 14 amino acids. Germline V CDR1 and CDR2: SGHVS, FQNEAQ. The study's findings and limits: Blood and skin or GI T cell repertoires showed limited TRB overlap. TRB clonality was highly associated with recipient CMV seropositivity and reactivation. Donor-recipient repertoire similarity was low at 1-2 months, rising over year one.

Data came from immunoSEQ multiplex PCR; TCRdb stores just in-frame clones and leaves some out. The repertoire holds approximately 21,000 clones, with roughly 85% as singletons. This TCR was recovered from a female patient in her 30s who received an allogeneic stem cell transplant from an unrelated donor, was CMV-positive, and had acute and chronic GVHD. Some T cells may have originated in the graft donor. The chain is built from TRBV7-8 and TRBJ2-2; TRBD2 might be the D (5 bases). The starting material was PBMCs, obtained around 350 days after allogeneic stem cell transplant with calcineurin inhibitor and methotrexate. The CDR3: CASSLGLLIGELFF. The CDR3 nucleotides read TGTGCCAGCAGCCTCGGACTGCTGATCGGGGAGCTGTTTTTT.